This T cell receptor beta chain was observed in a study of T-cell memory formation after mild COVID-19. In TCRdb, the 5' RACE reads were re-called with MiXCR into one record per CDR3 protein. The sample contains tens of thousands of distinct CDR3 sequences, about 30% of which appear only once. This clonotype has a handful of counts. Its target is unknown. The study, taken as a whole, reports: Prior to infection, memory already included some responding clones, suggesting cross-reactive memory joined.

The CDR3 has 15 amino acids. Germline assignment: CDR1 SGHRS and CDR2 YFSETQ. V was pared by 2 bases and J by 0 bases, with 10 bases between. The clonotype comes from a man between 18 and 35 years old who had mild COVID-19 (a few samples of this study predate the infection). Cell type and time point are not known. The sequencing sample was made of PBMCs or a T cell subset sorted from them (not recorded which). This rearrangement joins TRBV5-1 to TRBJ2-3; D possibly corresponds to TRBD2 (5 bases). The CDR3 loop is CASSLQRSSTDTQYF. The CDR3 DNA reads as TGCGCCAGCAGCTTACAGCGGAGCAGCACAGATACGCAGTATTTT.